This is a list of T cell receptor beta chains from one sample in a study of T cell responses to AZD1222 COVID-19 vaccine. This table comes from immunoSEQ multiplex PCR, and its TCRdb copy is limited to in-frame clones, with some not included. The sample yields some 150,000 clones, around 83% seen once. Here the sequenced sample was peripheral blood, taken on day 0 of MenACWY control vaccination. The receptors stem from an adult in good health. CDR3s include the opening cysteine and the closing phenylalanine or tryptophan. A D gene is named only where the DNA matches it firmly. The size of a clone is reported for some rows only, either as once, few or many, or as a class for expanded clones.

CDR3nt	CDR3aa	v_gene	j_gene	d_gene	abundance
TGTGCCACAAAAGACAGCACCTATAATTCACCCCTCCACTTT	CATKDSTYNSPLHF	TRBV10-3	TRBJ1-6	-	-
TGTGCCAGCAGTGACTCAGTTGGAAACACCATATATTTT	CASSDSVGNTIYF	TRBV14	TRBJ1-3	-	few
TGTGCCAGCAGCACCGACAGGGCTAATTCACCCCTCCACTTT	CASSTDRANSPLHF	TRBV5-4	TRBJ1-6	TRBD1	-
TGTGCCAGCAAGGGGCCGGAGGGGGGTGGCTACACCTTC	CASKGPEGGGYTF	TRBV25-1	TRBJ1-2	-	-
TGTGCCAGCAGTTTCGAGGGGAATAGCAATCAGCCCCAGCATTTT	CASSFEGNSNQPQHF	TRBV6-6	TRBJ1-5	-	-
TGTGCCAGCAGTACCATGCAGGGGGAGGCGCGGTACTTT	CASSTMQGEARYF	TRBV12-3/TRBV12-4	TRBJ1-1	TRBD1	-
TGTGCCAGCAGTACCGGGCCGAATCAGCCCCAGCATTTT	CASSTGPNQPQHF	TRBV6-5	TRBJ1-5	-	-
TGTGCCAGCAGCTTTAAGGGGGCCCCTAATTCACCCCTCCACTTT	CASSFKGAPNSPLHF	TRBV11-2	TRBJ1-6	TRBD1	-
TGCGCCAGCAGTGAGCGTGGCCCGACAGTCTCTGGAAACACCATATATTTT	CASSERGPTVSGNTIYF	TRBV10-1	TRBJ1-3	-	-
TGTGCCAGCAGTCCAGTTTCTGGAAACACCATATATTTT	CASSPVSGNTIYF	TRBV2	TRBJ1-3	-	-
TGTGCCACCAGCAGTGGGACGGGGGCGCGCTCCTACAATGAGCAGTTCTTC	CATSSGTGARSYNEQFF	TRBV15	TRBJ2-1	-	-
TGTGCCAGCAGCCATAGGGGACAGCGAAACACCATATATTTT	CASSHRGQRNTIYF	TRBV3-1/TRBV3-2	TRBJ1-3	TRBD1	-
TGTGCCAGCTCACCGAGGGGTTACCAAGAGACCCAGTACTTC	CASSPRGYQETQYF	TRBV18	TRBJ2-5	-	-
TGTGCCAGCAGCCAAGGAACTTACGGGACACCGTCCTTC	CASSQGTYGTPSF	TRBV3-1/TRBV3-2	TRBJ2-7	-	-
TGTGCCATCAGTGCCCCGGGGGGTAGCACAGATACGCAGTATTTT	CAISAPGGSTDTQYF	TRBV10-3	TRBJ2-3	TRBD2	-
TGTGCCAGCAGTTATTACGGACCTGAAGCTTTCTTT	CASSYYGPEAFF	TRBV6-2/TRBV6-3	TRBJ1-1	-	-
TGTGCCAGTAGAAAAACCAGACAGGGGGTGCACACTGAAGCTTTCTTT	CASRKTRQGVHTEAFF	TRBV19	TRBJ1-1	TRBD1	-
TGTGCCAGCAGCTTTTTAGGAGGGACCTACAATGAGCAGTTCTTC	CASSFLGGTYNEQFF	TRBV11-3	TRBJ2-1	-	-
TGTGCCAGCAGCCCCCAGGGTAGAGGGTATGGCTACACCTTC	CASSPQGRGYGYTF	TRBV5-5	TRBJ1-2	-	-
TGTGCCAGCAGCTGGGGGATCAGTGTCGTCCTGACTTTC	CASSWGISVVLTF	TRBV3-1/TRBV3-2	TRBJ2-6	-	-
TGTGCCAGCTGGACAGACTATAATTCACCCCTCCACTTT	CASWTDYNSPLHF	TRBV6-5	TRBJ1-6	-	few
TGTGCCAGCAGCCCACTCGGGACCTCTAACTATGGCTACACCTTC	CASSPLGTSNYGYTF	TRBV16	TRBJ1-2	-	-
TGTGCCAGCAGTTTCGGAGAAGGCTACACCTTC	CASSFGEGYTF	TRBV12-3/TRBV12-4	TRBJ1-2	-	many
TGCGCCAGCAGTGCCCCAGGGGGAATCGTTGAGACCCAGTACTTC	CASSAPGGIVETQYF	TRBV10-2	TRBJ2-5	TRBD1	-
TGTGCCAGCAGCGTTGGGGGGCTCTCTGAGCAGTTCTTC	CASSVGGLSEQFF	TRBV5-8	TRBJ2-1	-	-
TGTGCCAGCAGCTTGTTAAATCAGTTCGCCTCCTACGAGCAGTACTTC	CASSLLNQFASYEQYF	TRBV5-6	TRBJ2-7	-	-
TGCGCCAGCAGCCCCGGGACAGACACTGAAGCTTTCTTT	CASSPGTDTEAFF	TRBV5-1	TRBJ1-1	TRBD1	-
TGTGCCAGCAGTGGGGCCGGGACCACCACAGATACGCAGTATTTT	CASSGAGTTTDTQYF	TRBV2	TRBJ2-3	-	-
TGTGCCAGCAGTAGAGGGGGCTTGAACACCGGGGAGCTGTTTTTT	CASSRGGLNTGELFF	TRBV7-9	TRBJ2-2	TRBD1	-
TGTGCCAGCAGCCGCGGTAGGGGGGTATTAGGTAATGAGCAGTTCTTC	CASSRGRGVLGNEQFF	TRBV3-1/TRBV3-2	TRBJ2-1	-	-
TGTGCCAGCAGCTATCAGAAGAATGTTGGCTACACCTTC	CASSYQKNVGYTF	TRBV6-5	TRBJ1-2	-	-
TGTGCCAGCAGTCCTGGGCCTGAAAAGAACTATGGCTACACCTTC	CASSPGPEKNYGYTF	TRBV27	TRBJ1-2	-	-
TGTGCCAGCTCACCCTTCAGCCTGGAGGGGGGTGGTGAGCAGTTCTTC	CASSPFSLEGGGEQFF	TRBV18	TRBJ2-1	-	-
TGTGCCAGCAGCCGGGACAACCAAGAGACCCAGTACTTC	CASSRDNQETQYF	TRBV7-8	TRBJ2-5	-	once
TGTGCCAGTAGCCCGGGGGTGGGGGTCCCGGGTCAAGAGACCCAGTACTTC	CASSPGVGVPGQETQYF	TRBV19	TRBJ2-5	-	-
TGTGCCAGCAGCGTAGGTCTTTTGAGGGCGGGCGATCAGCCCCAGCATTTT	CASSVGLLRAGDQPQHF	TRBV9	TRBJ1-5	-	-
TGTGCCAGCAGCCTGACCGGTGGAGGGGAGCTGTTTTTT	CASSLTGGGELFF	TRBV4-2	TRBJ2-2	-	once
TGCGCCAGCAGCCCCCTAGCGGGGGCCTACAAGGAGCAGTTCTTC	CASSPLAGAYKEQFF	TRBV4-1	TRBJ2-1	TRBD2	few
TGTGCCAGCAGCCCTCCTAACAGGGATCCGTTCTTC	CASSPPNRDPFF	TRBV3-1/TRBV3-2	TRBJ2-1	-	-
TGTGCCAGCAGTTTAGGGCAGCCTTTTGGCTATGGCTACACCTTC	CASSLGQPFGYGYTF	TRBV28	TRBJ1-2	-	-
TGTGCCAGCAGCTTAGATGCAGCAAACTATGGCTACACCTTC	CASSLDAANYGYTF	TRBV11-2	TRBJ1-2	-	-